This entry lists 3 T cell receptor beta chains sequenced from one sample in a study of monozygotic twins with inflammatory bowel disease. No DNA is given; TCRdb re-called the 5' RACE reads and lists each CDR3 protein once. The sample includes 300,000 to 400,000 distinct CDR3 sequences. Material: blood. The receptors shown here come from a human donor with ulcerative colitis or Crohn's disease, or a healthy co-twin of an affected twin (not recorded which).

The genes are TRBV3-1 and TRBJ2-1; TCRdb lists TRBD2, though no DNA is available to test this call. CDR1 is LGHDT, CDR2 YNNKEL, per germline (reference sequence). The length of the CDR3 is 15 residues. The CDR3 loop reads CASRLSGGGYNEQFF.

The V and J genes are TRBV19 and TRBJ1-2. Germline CDR1 and CDR2: LNHDA and SQIVND (reference sequence). The CDR3 runs 13 residues. CDR3 sequence: CASNREAHYGYTF.

The V call is TRBV29-1, the J call TRBJ2-2. Per the germline V gene, CDR1 is SQVTM and CDR2 is ANQGSEA. The CDR3 contains 14 residues. CDR3 loop: CSVVSQMNTGELFF.